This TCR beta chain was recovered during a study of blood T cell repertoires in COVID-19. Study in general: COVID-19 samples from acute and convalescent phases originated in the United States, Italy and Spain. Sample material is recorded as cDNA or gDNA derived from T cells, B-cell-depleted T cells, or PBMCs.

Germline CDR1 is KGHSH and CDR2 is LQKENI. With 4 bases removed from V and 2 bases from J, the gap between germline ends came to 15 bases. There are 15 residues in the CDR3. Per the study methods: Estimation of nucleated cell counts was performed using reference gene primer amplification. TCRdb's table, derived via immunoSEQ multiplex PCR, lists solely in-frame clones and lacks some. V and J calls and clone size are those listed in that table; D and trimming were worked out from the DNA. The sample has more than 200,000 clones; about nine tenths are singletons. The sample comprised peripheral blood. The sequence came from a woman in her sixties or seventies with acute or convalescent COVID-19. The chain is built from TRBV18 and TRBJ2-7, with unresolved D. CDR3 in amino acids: CASSLAVVRTYEQYF. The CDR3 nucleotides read TGTGCCAGCTCACTGGCAGTTGTCAGAACCTACGAGCAGTACTTC. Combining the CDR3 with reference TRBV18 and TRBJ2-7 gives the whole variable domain NAGVMQNPRHLVRRRGQEARLRCSPMKGHSHVYWYRQLPEEGLKFMVYLQKENIIDESGMPKERFSAEFPKEGPSILRIQQVVRGDSAAYFCASSLAVVRTYEQYFGPGTRLTVT.